The 8 T cell receptor beta chains presented below share a single source sample, sequenced in a study of T cells in Graves' hyperthyroidism and ophthalmopathy. Authors of the study amplified TCR beta CDR3 regions from RNA transcripts. HTBI primers drove first-round RT-PCR of the TCR CDR3. MiXCR was run by TCRdb on the multiplex PCR reads, yielding one entry per CDR3 protein. The sample yields hundreds of thousands of distinct CDR3 sequences, just under 20% seen once. The sequenced sample was blood. These receptors were obtained from a man aged 35-49 years with Graves' ophthalmopathy.

This chain connects TRBV10-3 to TRBJ1-2, with 8 bases identical to TRBD1. Germline V gene lookup returns CDR1 ENHRY and CDR2 SYGVKD. V lost 2 bases and J lost 9; bases outside the gene matches: 17. The CDR3 runs 17 residues. CDR3 sequence (DNA): TGTGCCATCAGTGAGCTGGCAGGGGGCGGATTAGGTTATTGCTACACCTTC. As protein: CAISELAGGGLGYCYTF.

This clonotype was detected ten times or more. The V and J genes are TRBV28 and TRBJ1-5; D is perhaps TRBD1 (6 bases). The V gene lost 7 bases and the J gene lost 4 bases, with 11 bases spanning the gap. This CDR3 is 13 amino acids long. Germline V lookup: CDR1 MDHEN, CDR2 SYDVKM. The CDR3 loop reads CASKGGWNQPQHF. As DNA, the CDR3 is TGTGCCAGCAAGGGGGGATGGAATCAGCCCCAGCATTTT.

This clonotype was seen ten or more times. The chain links TRBV18 to TRBJ2-4; 7 nucleotides match TRBD2. The V gene end was trimmed by 7 bases and the J gene end by 7 bases; junction bases not matched to a gene: 7. Per the germline V gene, CDR1 is KGHSH and CDR2 is LQKENI. This CDR3 comprises 13 residues. CDR3 nucleotides: TGTGCCAGCTTACCCCCCGGGAGGAACATTCAGTACTTC. It encodes CASLPPGRNIQYF. The full variable domain, completed using reference TRBV18 and TRBJ2-4, is NAGVMQNPRHLVRRRGQEARLRCSPMKGHSHVYWYRQLPEEGLKFMVYLQKENIIDESGMPKERFSAEFPKEGPSILRIQQVVRGDSAAYFCASLPPGRNIQYFGAGTRLSVL.

The chain recombines TRBV5-5 with TRBJ1-2, with D perhaps matching TRBD1 (6 bases). V was shortened by 0 bases and J by 7 bases, with 13 bases between the two germline ends. The CDR3 has 14 residues. The germline CDR1 and CDR2 sequences are SGHKS and YYEKEE (reference sequence). The CDR3 DNA sequence: TGTGCCAGCAGCTTGGATTCGGGGGCTGGTGGCTACACCTTC. Translated, it gives CASSLDSGAGGYTF.

This clonotype has more than one count but fewer than ten. The rearrangement uses TRBV20-1 and TRBJ1-2; 8 bases match TRBD1. Germline loops: CDR1 DFQATT, CDR2 SNEGSKA (reference sequence). This CDR3 comprises 13 residues. The ends lost 4 bases at V and 4 bases at J; junction bases unmatched: 5. The CDR3 reads CSATDRGSYGYTF. For the CDR3, the DNA is TGCAGTGCTACTGACAGGGGATCCTATGGCTACACCTTC.

This chain uses TRBV7-3 with TRBJ1-1; D may be TRBD1 (5 bases). Germline lookup yields CDR1 SGHTA and CDR2 FQGTGA. This CDR3 comprises 15 residues. V was pared by 4 bases and J by 4 bases, with 16 bases between. The CDR3 DNA sequence: TGTGCCAGCAGCTATACTCCGGGACCCAGCACTGAAGCTTTCTTT. Protein sequence: CASSYTPGPSTEAFF.

This clonotype turned up a few times. The chain carries TRBV7-9 and TRBJ1-1; weak D call: TRBD1 (5 bases). Trimming pared 1 base from V and 5 bases from J, leaving 11 bases between. The germline CDR1 and CDR2 sequences are SEHNR and FQNEAQ (reference sequence). This CDR3 has 14 amino acids. CDR3 nucleotide sequence: TGTGCCAGCAGCTTAGTCTGGGGGAGGACTGAAGCTTTCTTT. Translation: CASSLVWGRTEAFF.

This clonotype was seen a few times. This sequence joins TRBV6-5 and TRBJ1-4; D is possibly TRBD1 (5 bases). Germline V lookup: CDR1 MNHEY, CDR2 SVGAGI. Trimming removed 2 bases from V and 0 bases from J, with 13 bases in between. This CDR3 is built from 17 residues. The DNA of the CDR3 is TGTGCCAGCAGTTACGGCGATGGGGCGCCAACTAATGAAAAACTGTTTTTT. The encoded protein is CASSYGDGAPTNEKLFF.